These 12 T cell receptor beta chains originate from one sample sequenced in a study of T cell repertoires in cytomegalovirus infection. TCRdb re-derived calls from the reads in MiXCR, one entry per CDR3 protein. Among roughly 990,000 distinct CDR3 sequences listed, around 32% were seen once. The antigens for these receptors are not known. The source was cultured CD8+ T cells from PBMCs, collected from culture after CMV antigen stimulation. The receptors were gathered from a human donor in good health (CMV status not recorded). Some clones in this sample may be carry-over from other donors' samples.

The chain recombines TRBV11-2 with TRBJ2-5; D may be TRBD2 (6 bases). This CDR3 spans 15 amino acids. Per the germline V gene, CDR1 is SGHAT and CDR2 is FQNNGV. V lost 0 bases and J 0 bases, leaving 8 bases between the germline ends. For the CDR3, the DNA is TGTGCCAGCAGCTTAGAATCGGGAGACCAAGAGACCCAGTACTTC. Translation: CASSLESGDQETQYF.

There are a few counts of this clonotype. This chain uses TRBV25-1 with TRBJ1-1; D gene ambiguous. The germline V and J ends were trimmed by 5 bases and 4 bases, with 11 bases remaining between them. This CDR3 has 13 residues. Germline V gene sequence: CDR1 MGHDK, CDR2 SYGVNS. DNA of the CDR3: TGTGCCAGCAGTCTAAGGGAGGGCACTGAAGCTTTCTTT. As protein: CASSLREGTEAFF.

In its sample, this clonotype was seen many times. The CDR3 loop is CASSGTGTDDEQFF. The CDR3, as DNA: TGTGCCAGCAGCGGGACGGGGACAGATGATGAGCAGTTCTTC. The chain is built from TRBV7-6 and TRBJ2-1; TRBD1 matches 7 bases. V lost 5 bases to trimming and J lost 8 bases; unmatched junction nucleotides: 9. This CDR3 spans 14 amino acids. Germline V gives CDR1 SGHVS, CDR2 FNYEAQ.

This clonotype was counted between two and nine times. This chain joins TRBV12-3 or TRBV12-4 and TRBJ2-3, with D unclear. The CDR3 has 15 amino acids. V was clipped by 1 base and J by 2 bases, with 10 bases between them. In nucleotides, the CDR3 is TGTGCCAGCAGTTTAGTGGCCCAGTCCACAGATACGCAGTATTTT. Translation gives CASSLVAQSTDTQYF.

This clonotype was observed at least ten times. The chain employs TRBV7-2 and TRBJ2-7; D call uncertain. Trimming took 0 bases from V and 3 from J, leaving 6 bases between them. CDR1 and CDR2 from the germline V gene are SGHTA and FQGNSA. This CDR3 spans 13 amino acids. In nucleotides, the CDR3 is TGTGCCAGCAGCTTAGCAGGGTACTACGAGCAGTACGTC. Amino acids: CASSLAGYYEQYV.

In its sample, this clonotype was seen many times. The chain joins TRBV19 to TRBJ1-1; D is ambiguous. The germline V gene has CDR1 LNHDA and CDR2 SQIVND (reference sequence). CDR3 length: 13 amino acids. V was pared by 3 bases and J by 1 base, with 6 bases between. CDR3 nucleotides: TGTGCCAGTAGTATCAGTGAGAACACTGAAGCTTTCTTT. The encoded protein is CASSISENTEAFF.

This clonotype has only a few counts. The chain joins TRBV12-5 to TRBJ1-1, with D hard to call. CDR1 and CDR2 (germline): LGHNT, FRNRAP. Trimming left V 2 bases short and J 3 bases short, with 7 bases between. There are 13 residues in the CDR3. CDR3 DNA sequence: TGTGCTAGTGGTTTGTCTCGGTACACTGAAGCTTTCTTT. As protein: CASGLSRYTEAFF. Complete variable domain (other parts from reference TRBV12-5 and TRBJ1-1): DARVTQTPRHKVTEMGQEVTMRCQPILGHNTVFWYRQTMMQGLELLAYFRNRAPLDDSGMPKDRFSAEMPDATLATLKIQPSEPRDSAVYFCASGLSRYTEAFFGQGTRLTVV.

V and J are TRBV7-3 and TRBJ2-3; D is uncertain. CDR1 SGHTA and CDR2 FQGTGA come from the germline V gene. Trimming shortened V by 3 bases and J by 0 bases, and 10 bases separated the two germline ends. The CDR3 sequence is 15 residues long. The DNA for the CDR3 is TGTGCCAGCAGCTTCATGGGGTCTAGCACAGATACGCAGTATTTT. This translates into CASSFMGSSTDTQYF.

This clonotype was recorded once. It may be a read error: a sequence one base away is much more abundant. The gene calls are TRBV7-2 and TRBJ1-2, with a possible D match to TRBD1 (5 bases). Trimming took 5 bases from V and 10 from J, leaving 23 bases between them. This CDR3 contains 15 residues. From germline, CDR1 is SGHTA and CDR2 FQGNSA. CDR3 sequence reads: CASSRERGFARDYTF. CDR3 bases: TGTGCCAGCAGCAGGGAGCGGGGCTTCGCCCGGGACTACACCTTC.

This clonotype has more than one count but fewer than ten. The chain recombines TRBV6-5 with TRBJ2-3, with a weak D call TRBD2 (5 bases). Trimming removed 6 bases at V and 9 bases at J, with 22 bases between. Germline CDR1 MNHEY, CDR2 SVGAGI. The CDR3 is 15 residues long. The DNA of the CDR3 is TGTGCCAGCAGCCCCGTCGGAGGTGTCGCTGCGACGCAGTATTTT. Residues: CASSPVGGVAATQYF.

The CDR3 DNA sequence: TGCAGCGCCCTCGGGGCCTCTGGGGCCAACGTCCTGACTTTC. Translation gives CSALGASGANVLTF. The chain joins TRBV29-1 to TRBJ2-6; the D gene could be TRBD1 or TRBD2 (5 bases each). This CDR3 is built from 14 residues. V was pared by 7 bases and J by 0 bases, with 10 bases between. CDR1 SQVTM and CDR2 ANQGSEA come from the germline V gene.

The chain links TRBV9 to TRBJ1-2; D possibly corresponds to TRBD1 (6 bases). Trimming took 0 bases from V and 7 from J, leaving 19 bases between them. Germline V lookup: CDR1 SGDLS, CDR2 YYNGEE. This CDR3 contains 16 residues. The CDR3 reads CASSVGRQVTTIGYTF. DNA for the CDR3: TGTGCCAGCAGCGTAGGAAGACAGGTCACAACTATTGGCTACACCTTC.